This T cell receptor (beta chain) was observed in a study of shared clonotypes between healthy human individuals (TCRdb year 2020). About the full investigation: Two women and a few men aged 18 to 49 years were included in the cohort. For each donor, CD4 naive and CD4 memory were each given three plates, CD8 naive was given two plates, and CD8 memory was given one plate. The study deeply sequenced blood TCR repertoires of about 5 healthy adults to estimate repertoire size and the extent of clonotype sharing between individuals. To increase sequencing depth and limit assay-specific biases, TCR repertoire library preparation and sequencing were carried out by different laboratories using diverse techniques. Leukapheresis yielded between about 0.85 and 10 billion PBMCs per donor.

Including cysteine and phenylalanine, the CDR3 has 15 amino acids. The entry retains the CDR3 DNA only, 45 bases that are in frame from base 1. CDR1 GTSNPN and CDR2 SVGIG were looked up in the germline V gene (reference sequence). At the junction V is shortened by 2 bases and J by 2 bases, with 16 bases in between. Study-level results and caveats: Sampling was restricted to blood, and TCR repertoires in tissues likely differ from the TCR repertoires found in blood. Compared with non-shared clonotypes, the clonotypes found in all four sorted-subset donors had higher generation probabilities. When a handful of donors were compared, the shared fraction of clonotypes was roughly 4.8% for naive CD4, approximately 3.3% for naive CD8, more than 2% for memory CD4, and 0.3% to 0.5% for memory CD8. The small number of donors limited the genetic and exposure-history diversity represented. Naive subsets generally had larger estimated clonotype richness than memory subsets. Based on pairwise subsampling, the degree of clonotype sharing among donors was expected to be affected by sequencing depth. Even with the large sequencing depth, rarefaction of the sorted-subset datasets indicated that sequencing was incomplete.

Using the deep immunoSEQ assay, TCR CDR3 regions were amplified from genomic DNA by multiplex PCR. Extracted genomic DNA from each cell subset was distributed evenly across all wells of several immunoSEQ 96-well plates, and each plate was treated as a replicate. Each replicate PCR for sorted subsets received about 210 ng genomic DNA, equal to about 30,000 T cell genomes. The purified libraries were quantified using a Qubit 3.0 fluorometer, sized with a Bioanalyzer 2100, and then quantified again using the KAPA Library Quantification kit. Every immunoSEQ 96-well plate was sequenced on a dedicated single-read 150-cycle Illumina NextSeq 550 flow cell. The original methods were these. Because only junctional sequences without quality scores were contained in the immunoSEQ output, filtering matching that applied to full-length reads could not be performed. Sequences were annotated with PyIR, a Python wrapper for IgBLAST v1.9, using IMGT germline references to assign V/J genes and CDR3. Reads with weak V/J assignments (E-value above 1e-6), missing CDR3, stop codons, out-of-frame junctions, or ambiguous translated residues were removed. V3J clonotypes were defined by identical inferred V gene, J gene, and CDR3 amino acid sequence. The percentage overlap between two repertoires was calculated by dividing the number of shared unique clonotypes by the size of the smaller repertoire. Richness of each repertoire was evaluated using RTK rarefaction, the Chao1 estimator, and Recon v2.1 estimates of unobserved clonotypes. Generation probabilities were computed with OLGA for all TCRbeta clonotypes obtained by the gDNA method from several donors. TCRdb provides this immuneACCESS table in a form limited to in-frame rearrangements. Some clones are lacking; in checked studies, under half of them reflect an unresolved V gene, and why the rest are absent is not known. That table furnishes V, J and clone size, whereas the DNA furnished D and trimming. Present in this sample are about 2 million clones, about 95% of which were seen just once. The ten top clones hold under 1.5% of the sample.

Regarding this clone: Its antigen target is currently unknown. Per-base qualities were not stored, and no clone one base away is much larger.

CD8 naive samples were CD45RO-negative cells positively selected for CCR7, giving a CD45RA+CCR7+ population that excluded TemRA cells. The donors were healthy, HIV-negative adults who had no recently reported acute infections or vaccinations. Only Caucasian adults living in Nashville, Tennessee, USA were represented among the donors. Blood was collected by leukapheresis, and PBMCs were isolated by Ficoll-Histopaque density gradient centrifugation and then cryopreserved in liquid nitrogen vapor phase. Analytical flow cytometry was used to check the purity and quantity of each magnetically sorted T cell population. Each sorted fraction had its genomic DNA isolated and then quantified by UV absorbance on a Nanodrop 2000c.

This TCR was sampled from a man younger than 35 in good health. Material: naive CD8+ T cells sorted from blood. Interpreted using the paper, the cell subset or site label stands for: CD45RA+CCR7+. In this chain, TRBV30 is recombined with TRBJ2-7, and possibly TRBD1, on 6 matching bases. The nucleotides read TGTGCCTGGAGTAAGAAAGAACAGGGCGCCTACGAGCAGTACTTC. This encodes CAWSKKEQGAYEQYF.